This TCR beta chain was documented in a study of human T cells and chemical hapten exposure. Overall study context: Sensitization employed 2% DPC on about 2 cm by about 2 cm of upper inner arm skin.

J gave up 2 bases and V 7 bases, and 4 bases lay outside the gene matches. The CDR3 consists of 14 residues. From the RACE reads, TCRdb called clonotypes with MiXCR, one entry per CDR3 protein. Of 60,000 to 65,000 distinct CDR3 sequences in the sample, approximately 10% were seen once. The time point: patch test 3, about 24 weeks after DPC sensitization. Treatment here: therapeutic diphenylcyclopropenone sensitization with weekly scalp DPC. The rearrangement joins TRBV12-3 or TRBV12-4 to TRBJ2-7, with TRBD2 matching 11 bases. Sequenced here: whole blood, sampled in connection with sensitization to the hapten diphenylcyclopropenone (DPC). The sequence derives from a woman aged 25 to 39 with alopecia areata. Some clones in this sample may be carry-over from other donors' samples. The CDR3 loop reads CASKGTSGTYEQYF. The DNA for the CDR3 is TGTGCCAGCAAGGGGACTAGCGGCACCTACGAGCAGTACTTC.